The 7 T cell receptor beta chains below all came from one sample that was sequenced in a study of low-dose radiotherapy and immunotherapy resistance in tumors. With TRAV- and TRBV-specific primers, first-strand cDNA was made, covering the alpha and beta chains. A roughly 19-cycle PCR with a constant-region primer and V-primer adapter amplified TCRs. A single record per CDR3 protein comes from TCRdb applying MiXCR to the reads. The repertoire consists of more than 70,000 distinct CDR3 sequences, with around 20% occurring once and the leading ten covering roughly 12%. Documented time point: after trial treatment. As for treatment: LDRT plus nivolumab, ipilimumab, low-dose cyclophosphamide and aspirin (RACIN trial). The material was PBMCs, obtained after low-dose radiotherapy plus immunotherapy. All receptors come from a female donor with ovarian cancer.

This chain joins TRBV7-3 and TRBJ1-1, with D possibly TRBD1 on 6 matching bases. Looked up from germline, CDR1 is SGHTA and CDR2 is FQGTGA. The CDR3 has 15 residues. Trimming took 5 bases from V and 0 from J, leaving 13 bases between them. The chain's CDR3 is CASSPGQIVNTEAFF. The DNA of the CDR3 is TGTGCCAGCAGCCCTGGACAGATCGTGAACACTGAAGCTTTCTTT.

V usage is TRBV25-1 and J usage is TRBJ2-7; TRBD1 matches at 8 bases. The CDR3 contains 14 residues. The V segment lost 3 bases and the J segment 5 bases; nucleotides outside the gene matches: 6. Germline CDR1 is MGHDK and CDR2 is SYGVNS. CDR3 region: CASSDSGGPNEQYF. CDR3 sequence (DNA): TGTGCCAGCAGTGACTCAGGGGGCCCCAACGAGCAGTACTTC.

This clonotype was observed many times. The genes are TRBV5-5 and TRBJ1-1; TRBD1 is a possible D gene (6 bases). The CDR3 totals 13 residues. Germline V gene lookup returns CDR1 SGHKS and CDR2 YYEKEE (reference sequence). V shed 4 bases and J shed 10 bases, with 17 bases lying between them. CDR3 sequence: CASSRTATPPAFF. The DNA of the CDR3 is TGTGCCAGCAGCCGGACAGCCACCCCCCCAGCTTTCTTT. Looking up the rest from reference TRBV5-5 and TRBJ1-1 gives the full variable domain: DAGVTQSPTHLIKTRGQQVTLRCSPISGHKSVSWYQQVLGQGPQFIFQYYEKEERGRGNFPDRFSARQFPNYSSELNVNALLLGDSALYLCASSRTATPPAFFGQGTRLTVV.

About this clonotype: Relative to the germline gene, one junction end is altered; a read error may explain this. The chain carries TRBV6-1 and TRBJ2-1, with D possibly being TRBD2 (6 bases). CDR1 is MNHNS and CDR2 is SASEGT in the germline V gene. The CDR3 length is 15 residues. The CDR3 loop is CATSGGVSSYNEQFF. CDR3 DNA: TGTGCCACCAGTGGCGGGGTCAGCTCCTACAATGAGCAGTTCTTC.

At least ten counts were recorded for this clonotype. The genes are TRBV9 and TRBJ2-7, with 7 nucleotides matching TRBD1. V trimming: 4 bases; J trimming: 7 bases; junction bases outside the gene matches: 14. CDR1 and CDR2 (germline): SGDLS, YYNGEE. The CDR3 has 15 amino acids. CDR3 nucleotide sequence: TGTGCCAGCAGCCCTATTCCGACAGGGAGAGGGGAGCAGTACTTC. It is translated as CASSPIPTGRGEQYF.

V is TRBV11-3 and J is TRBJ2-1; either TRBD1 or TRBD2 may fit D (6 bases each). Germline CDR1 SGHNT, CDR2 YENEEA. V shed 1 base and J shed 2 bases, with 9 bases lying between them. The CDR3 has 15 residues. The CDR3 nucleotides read TGTGCCAGCAGCTTAGGTAGGGGGGCCTACAATGAGCAGTTCTTC. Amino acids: CASSLGRGAYNEQFF. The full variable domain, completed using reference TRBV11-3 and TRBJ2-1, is EAGVVQSPRYKIIEKKQPVAFWCNPISGHNTLYWYLQNLGQGPELLIRYENEEAVDDSQLPKDRFSAERLKGVDSTLKIQPAELGDSAVYLCASSLGRGAYNEQFFGPGTRLTVL.

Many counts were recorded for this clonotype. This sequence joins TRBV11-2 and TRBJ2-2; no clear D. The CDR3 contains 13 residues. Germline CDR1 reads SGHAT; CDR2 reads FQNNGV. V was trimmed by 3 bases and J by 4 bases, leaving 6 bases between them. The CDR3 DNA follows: TGTGCCAGCAGCTTCGTCCGCACCGGGGAGCTGTTTTTT. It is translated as CASSFVRTGELFF.